The entry below gives a single T cell receptor beta chain sequence along with its context. Its cognate antigen has yet to be identified. The sample holds no much larger clone one base away, and base qualities are not on file. The sample belongs to a study of blood T cell repertoires in COVID-19 (dated by TCRdb to about 2020). Study-level background: The collaborator samples originated in the United States, Italy and Spain and spanned the acute and convalescent phases of COVID-19. Samples came from the ongoing ImmuneRACE study (first 160 participants) plus 1,254 subjects from 6 global collaborators. Sample metadata almost always included a de-identified subject ID, COVID-19 status, age in years and sex. A freely available public database, intended as a resource for researchers studying the immune response to SARS-CoV-2, is where the repertoires were released. The prospective study material was composed of cDNA or gDNA derived from T cells, B-cell-depleted T cells, or PBMCs. Where HLA class I and class II types were available, the types were taken from metadata supplied by the sample provider, not from assay-based typing. Deeply sampled blood TCRbeta repertoires from subjects exposed to, actively infected with, or recovered from COVID-19 were included in the dataset.

The trim is 3 bases for V and 9 bases for J, with a gap of 9 bases between the germline ends. The germline V gene specifies KGHSH as CDR1 and LQKENI as CDR2. Measured from the cysteine to the phenylalanine, the CDR3 is 12 residues long. The retained sequence is limited to the CDR3, 36 bases, with the frame set at the first base. General conclusions and limits of the study: How much clinical and demographic metadata was included differed by source and by participant, and the metadata was provided uncurated.

The collaborating institutions used their own protocols to collect whole blood in K2EDTA tubes. Collaborator samples were shipped for TCRbeta analysis as frozen whole blood, isolated PBMCs, or DNA extracted from either sample type. The immunoSEQ Assay, a bias-controlled multiplex PCR, was used to amplify TCRbeta CDR3 regions from genomic DNA. The authors' pipeline ran thus. The number of nucleated cells in each sample was estimated from the amplification of reference gene primers within the assay. To quantify the absolute abundance of each unique TCRbeta CDR3 rearrangement, sequence reads were collapsed and filtered. Productive Simpson clonality was computed per sample as the square root of Simpson's diversity index over productive rearrangements. The table comes from immuneACCESS by way of TCRdb, which keeps in-frame sequences with V and J called. Part of the clones is missing from these tables; in studies checked, under half for an unresolved V gene and the rest for unknown reasons. The V and J calls and clone size were taken over from that table, and D and trimming were inferred from the DNA. This sample comprises some 460,000 clones, around 89% of them detected only once. The ten largest clones add up to about 4.5% of the sample.

This chain joins TRBV18 to TRBJ1-3; perhaps TRBD1 is the D gene, with 5 bases matching. The material sequenced was peripheral blood. This clonotype was obtained from a woman in her 30s with acute or convalescent COVID-19. Here is the DNA: TGTGCCAGCTCACCGGAGGGGAGCACCATATATTTT. This encodes CASSPEGSTIYF.